This T cell receptor (beta chain) was captured by sequencing in a study of blood T cell repertoires in COVID-19. Overall study: The United States, Italy and Spain supplied acute and convalescent COVID-19 samples. Sources were T cells, B-cell-depleted T cells, or PBMCs; the material itself was cDNA or gDNA.

The Seattle patients, enrolled during active infection, were followed longitudinally. In the study's own analysis: Estimated nucleated cell counts came from reference gene primer amplification. The method was immunoSEQ multiplex PCR; TCRdb's version includes in-frame clones alone and lacks a portion of them. V and J calls plus clone size are reproduced from that table; the DNA served to infer D and trimming. The repertoire holds roughly 250,000 clones, with 70% to 85% as singletons. CDR3 length: 12 amino acids. V dropped 1 base and J dropped 8 bases, with 12 bases sitting between them. Germline CDR1 reads GTSNPN; CDR2 reads SVGIG (reference sequence).

Specimen: peripheral blood. The receptor was isolated from a human donor with COVID-19, enrolled during active disease. The donor label of this sample is uncertain. This chain uses TRBV30 with TRBJ2-7, with D uncertain. In DNA, the CDR3 is TGTGCCTGGAGTGGTACTGGGCAGAAGCAGTACTTC. It specifies CAWSGTGQKQYF.